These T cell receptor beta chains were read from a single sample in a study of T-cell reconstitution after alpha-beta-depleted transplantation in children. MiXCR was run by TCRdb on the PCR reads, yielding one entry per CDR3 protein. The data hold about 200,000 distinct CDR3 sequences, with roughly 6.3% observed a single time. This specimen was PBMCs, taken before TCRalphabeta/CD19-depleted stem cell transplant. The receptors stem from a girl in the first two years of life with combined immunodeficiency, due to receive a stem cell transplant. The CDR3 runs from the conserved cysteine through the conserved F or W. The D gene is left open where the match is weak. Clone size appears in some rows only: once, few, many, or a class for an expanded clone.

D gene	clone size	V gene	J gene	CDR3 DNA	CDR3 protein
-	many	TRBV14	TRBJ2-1	TGTGCCAGCAGCCAAGGCAACAGGCCGGACAATGAGCAGTTCTTC	CASSQGNRPDNEQFF
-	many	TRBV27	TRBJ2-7	TGTGCCAGCAGTTTCGGGGAGACCTACGAGCAGTACTTC	CASSFGETYEQYF
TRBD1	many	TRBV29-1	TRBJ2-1	TGCAGCGTATCGGGGACAGTCCGAAAAAGTGACAATGAGCAGTTCTTC	CSVSGTVRKSDNEQFF
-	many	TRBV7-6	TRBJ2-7	TGTGCCAGCAGCTTAAAAGGGGCCCTCTACGAGCAGTACTTC	CASSLKGALYEQYF
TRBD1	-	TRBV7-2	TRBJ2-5	TGTGCCAGCAGCGCCGGAAGGGGGCGAGAGACCCAGCACTTC	CASSAGRGRETQHF
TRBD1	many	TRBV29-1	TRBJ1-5	TGCAGCGTTCTAGGGGGCGATGAGTCTGGACAGCCCCAGCATTTT	CSVLGGDESGQPQHF
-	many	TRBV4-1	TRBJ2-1	TGCGCCAGCAGCCCAGGGGAAGGCTACAATGAGCAGTTCTTC	CASSPGEGYNEQFF
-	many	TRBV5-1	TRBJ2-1	TGCGCCAGCAGCTTGGCTAGCCTCTCCTACAATGAGCAGTTCTTC	CASSLASLSYNEQFF
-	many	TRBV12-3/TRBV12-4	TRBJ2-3	TGTGCCAGCAGTTTTTCGGTGACAGATACGCAGTATTTT	CASSFSVTDTQYF
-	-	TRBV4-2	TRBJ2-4	TGTGCCAGCAGCGAAGACGCAGAGCGCCTAGCCAAAAACATTCAGTACTTC	CASSEDAERLAKNIQYF
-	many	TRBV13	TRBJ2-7	TGTGCCAGCAGCTGGGGGAATCCTCCCTACGAGCAGTACTTC	CASSWGNPPYEQYF
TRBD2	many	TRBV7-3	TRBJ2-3	TGTGCCAGCAGCTTACAGACTAGAGCGGGGGGCGGTACGCAGTATTTT	CASSLQTRAGGGTQYF
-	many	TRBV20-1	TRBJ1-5	TGCAGTGCTAGAGGCGATGGGACACCCGATAGCAATCAGCCCCAGCATTTT	CSARGDGTPDSNQPQHF
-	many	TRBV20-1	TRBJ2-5	TGCAGTGCTAGAGCCCGGGACACCGGCCCCAAGTACTTC	CSARARDTGPKYF
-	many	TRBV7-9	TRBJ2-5	TGTGCCAGCAGCTTAAATGCAGGCTTGGACCAAGAGACCCAGTACTTC	CASSLNAGLDQETQYF
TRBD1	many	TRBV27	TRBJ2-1	TGTGCCAGTCGCACAGGGGGCAAGGATGAGCAGTTCTTC	CASRTGGKDEQFF
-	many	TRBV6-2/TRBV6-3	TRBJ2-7	TGTGCCAGCAGTCGAACGTCCCCGGGGGAAGCCTACGAGCAGTACTTC	CASSRTSPGEAYEQYF
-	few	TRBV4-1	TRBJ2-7	TGCGCCAGCAGCCAAGAAGGGACCCCAAGAGCGACTTACGAGCAGTACTTC	CASSQEGTPRATYEQYF
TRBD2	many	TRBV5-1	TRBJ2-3	TGCGCCAGCAAGTATGAGCTAGCGGGAGGGTCAGATACGCAGTATTTT	CASKYELAGGSDTQYF
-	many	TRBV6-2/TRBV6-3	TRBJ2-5	TGTGCCAGCAGTTACCAGGCAGGGACGTCCATTTTCAGAACCCAAGAGACCCAGTACTTC	CASSYQAGTSIFRTQETQYF
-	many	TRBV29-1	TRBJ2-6	TGCAGCGTTGAAACCGTCCCCAGTTACTCTGGGGCCAACGTCCTGACTTTC	CSVETVPSYSGANVLTF
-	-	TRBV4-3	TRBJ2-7	TGCGCCAGCAGCCAAGACTACCGGGACCCCTACGAGCAGTACTTC	CASSQDYRDPYEQYF
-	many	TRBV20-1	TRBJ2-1	TGCAGTGCTAGAGATAGGCAAGGGGACAATGAGCAGTTCTTC	CSARDRQGDNEQFF
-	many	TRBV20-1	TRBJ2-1	TGCAGTGCTAGACTGTGGAATGAGCAGTTCTTC	CSARLWNEQFF
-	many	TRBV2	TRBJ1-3	TGTGCCAGCAGTGAAGCGGACAGCCCGCGGGGAAACACCATATATTTT	CASSEADSPRGNTIYF
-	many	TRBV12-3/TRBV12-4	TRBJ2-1	TGTGCCAGCAGTTTAGGTGGGGCGGTCTACAATGAGCAGTTCTTC	CASSLGGAVYNEQFF
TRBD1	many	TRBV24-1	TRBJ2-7	TGTGCCACCAGTGATTCCGGGACAGGGTTTCCCTACGAGCAGTACTTC	CATSDSGTGFPYEQYF
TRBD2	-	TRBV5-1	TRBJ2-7	TGCGCCAGCAGCTTGGATCGGGGGGGGAACTACGAGCAGTACTTC	CASSLDRGGNYEQYF
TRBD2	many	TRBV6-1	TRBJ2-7	TGTGCCAGCAGTGAATTTCTAGCGGGAGTGGTTAACTACGAGCAGTACTTC	CASSEFLAGVVNYEQYF
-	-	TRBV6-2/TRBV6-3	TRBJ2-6	TGTGCCAGCAGCGTCACACGGGGCTCTGGGGCCAACGTCCTGACTTTC	CASSVTRGSGANVLTF
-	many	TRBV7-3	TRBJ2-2	TGTGCCAGCAGTGGGGGCGGGAGTGTAACCGGGGAGCTGTTTTTT	CASSGGGSVTGELFF